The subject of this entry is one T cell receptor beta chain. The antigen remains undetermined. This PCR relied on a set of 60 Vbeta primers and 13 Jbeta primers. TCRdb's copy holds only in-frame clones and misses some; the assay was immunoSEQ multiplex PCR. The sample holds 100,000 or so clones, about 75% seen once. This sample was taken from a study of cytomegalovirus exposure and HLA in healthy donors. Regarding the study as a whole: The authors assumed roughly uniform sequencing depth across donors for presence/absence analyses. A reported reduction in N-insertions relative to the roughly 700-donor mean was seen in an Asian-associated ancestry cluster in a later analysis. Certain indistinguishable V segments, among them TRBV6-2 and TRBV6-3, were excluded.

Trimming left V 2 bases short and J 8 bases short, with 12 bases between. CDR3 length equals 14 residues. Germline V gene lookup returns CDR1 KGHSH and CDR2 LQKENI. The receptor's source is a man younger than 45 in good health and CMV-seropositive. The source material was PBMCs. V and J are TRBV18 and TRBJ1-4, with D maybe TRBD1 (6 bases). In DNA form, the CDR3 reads TGTGCCAGCTCACCAACGGACAGACACGAAAAACTGTTTTTT. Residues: CASSPTDRHEKLFF.